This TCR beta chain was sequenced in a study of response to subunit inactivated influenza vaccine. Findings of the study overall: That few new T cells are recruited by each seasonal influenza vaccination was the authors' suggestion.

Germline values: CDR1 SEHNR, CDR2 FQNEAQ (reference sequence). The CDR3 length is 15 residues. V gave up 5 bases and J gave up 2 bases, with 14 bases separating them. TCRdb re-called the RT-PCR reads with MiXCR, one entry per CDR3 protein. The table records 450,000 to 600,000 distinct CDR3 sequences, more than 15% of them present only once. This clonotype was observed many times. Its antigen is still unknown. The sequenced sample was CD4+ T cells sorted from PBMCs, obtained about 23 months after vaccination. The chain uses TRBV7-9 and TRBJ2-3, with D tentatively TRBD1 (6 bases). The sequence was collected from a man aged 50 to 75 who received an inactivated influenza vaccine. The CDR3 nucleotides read TGTGCCAGCAGCCCGTGGGACACCCTCACAGATACGCAGTATTTT. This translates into CASSPWDTLTDTQYF.